This T cell receptor (beta chain) was captured in a study of shared clonotypes between healthy human individuals. At deep level, the assay was performed. Sequencing was performed with immunoSEQ multiplex PCR; in TCRdb, only in-frame clones are kept and a portion is missing. Among 85,000 to 100,000 clones, 68% were seen once, and the ten largest hold approximately 55%. CD45RO+ cells were combined with CCR7-negative CD45RA+ TemRA cells to form CD8 memory. Trimming removed 6 bases from V and 5 bases from J, with 8 bases in between. Germline V gene lookup returns CDR1 MDHEN and CDR2 SYDVKM. The CDR3 is 12 residues long.

The clonotype was recovered from a man aged 30 to 39 in good health. Sequenced material: memory CD8+ T cells sorted from blood. Subset of the sample: CD45RO+ cells pooled with CCR7-negative TemRA cells. V and J are TRBV28 and TRBJ2-1; D remains ambiguous. The chain's CDR3 is CASSLNHNEQFF. For the CDR3, the DNA is TGTGCCAGCAGCCTAAACCACAATGAGCAGTTCTTC.